This TCR beta chain was identified in a study of shared clonotypes between healthy human individuals. Sequencing was performed with immunoSEQ multiplex PCR; in TCRdb, only in-frame clones are kept and a portion is missing. The repertoire consists of millions of clones, with 85% to 95% occurring once and the leading ten covering more than 0.1%. All of the donors resided in Nashville, Tennessee, and each was a Caucasian adult. Memory CD4+ cells were the fraction left after CD45RA+ naive selection. The germline CDR1 and CDR2 sequences are SNHLY and FYNNEI. This CDR3 is 11 amino acids long. V dropped 10 bases and J dropped 4 bases, with 8 bases sitting between them.

The rearrangement links TRBV2 to TRBJ2-1; a possible D gene is TRBD2 (6 bases). The TCR comes from a man younger than 30 in good health. Specimen: naive CD4+ T cells sorted from blood. Subset reported: CD45RA+ positively selected. The CDR3 bases are TGTGCCACTGGGAGGTACAATGAGCAGTTCTTC. The encoded protein is CATGRYNEQFF. Full variable domain (remainder filled in from reference TRBV2 and TRBJ2-1): EPEVTQTPSHQVTQMGQEVILRCVPISNHLYFYWYRQILGQKVEFLVSFYNNEISEKSEIFDDQFSVERPDGSNFTLKIRSTKLEDSAMYFCATGRYNEQFFGPGTRLTVL.